A single sample is the source of the 15 T cell receptor beta chains below, sequenced in a study of T cell repertoires in cytomegalovirus infection. TCRdb redid the calling of the reads with MiXCR, one entry per CDR3 protein. The sample lists a few hundred thousand distinct CDR3 sequences, 8% to 9.5% occurring once. Source material: PBMCs. The receptors originated from a human donor in good health (CMV status not recorded). Some clones in this sample may be carry-over from other donors' samples.

In this sample, this clonotype turned up many times. This chain links TRBV28 with TRBJ2-7; no clear D gene. The CDR3 has 15 residues. Trimming took 5 bases from V and 6 from J, leaving 20 bases between them. Germline loops: CDR1 MDHEN, CDR2 SYDVKM. CDR3 amino acids: CASSTNRRVSGEQYF. CDR3 bases: TGTGCCAGCAGTACGAATAGACGGGTTTCGGGCGAGCAGTACTTC.

The table lists this clonotype with a few counts. The J gene is TRBJ2-1, the V gene TRBV10-3; D is ambiguous. CDR3 size: 15 residues. Trimming pared 6 bases from V and 6 bases from J, leaving 18 bases between. Per germline, CDR1 ENHRY and CDR2 SYGVKD. The CDR3 loop reads CAIRTVIGLGNEQFF. CDR3 nucleotide sequence: TGTGCCATCAGGACCGTCATTGGGTTAGGCAATGAGCAGTTCTTC.

This sequence joins TRBV2 and TRBJ2-3; 9 bases fit TRBD2. The V gene end was trimmed by 4 bases and the J gene end by 2 bases; junction bases not matched to a gene: 10. The CDR3 spans 17 residues. The germline V gene has CDR1 SNHLY and CDR2 FYNNEI. The CDR3 sequence is CASSGFGTSLFTDTQYF. CDR3 DNA: TGTGCCAGCAGTGGGTTCGGGACTAGCCTTTTCACAGATACGCAGTATTTT. Drawing the rest from reference TRBV2 and TRBJ2-3, the complete variable domain is EPEVTQTPSHQVTQMGQEVILRCVPISNHLYFYWYRQILGQKVEFLVSFYNNEISEKSEIFDDQFSVERPDGSNFTLKIRSTKLEDSAMYFCASSGFGTSLFTDTQYFGPGTRLTVL.

This clonotype has at least ten counts. The J gene is TRBJ1-5, the V gene TRBV6-1; 9 bases line up with TRBD1. This CDR3 contains 15 residues. Germline V gene data show CDR1 as MNHNS and CDR2 as SASEGT. Losses at the gene ends were 5 bases for V and 4 bases for J; bases not matched to a gene: 6. The CDR3, as DNA: TGTGCCAGCAGTCAAAGGACAGGGGTTAATCAGCCCCAGCATTTT. It translates to CASSQRTGVNQPQHF.

The V call is TRBV5-6, the J call TRBJ1-3, with D perhaps TRBD1 (6 bases). Germline V lookup: CDR1 SGHDT, CDR2 YYEEEE. The CDR3 has 14 residues. V lost 1 base, J lost 12 bases, and 17 bases lay in between. CDR3 region: CASSLWGAHRLIYF. The CDR3 nucleotides are TGTGCCAGCAGCTTGTGGGGGGCCCATCGTCTCATATATTTT.

This clonotype was found a few times. The chain uses TRBV28 and TRBJ1-1; D not resolved. Germline lookup yields CDR1 MDHEN and CDR2 SYDVKM. V lost 2 bases and J 4 bases, leaving 5 bases between the germline ends. This CDR3 is built from 12 residues. CDR3: CASSLLPTEAFF. For the CDR3, the DNA is TGTGCCAGCAGTTTACTTCCCACTGAAGCTTTCTTT. The full variable domain, rest sourced from reference TRBV28 and TRBJ1-1, is DVKVTQSSRYLVKRTGEKVFLECVQDMDHENMFWYRQDPGLGLRLIYFSYDVKMKEKGDIPEGYSVSREKKERFSLILESASTNQTSMYLCASSLLPTEAFFGQGTRLTVV.

In this sample, this clonotype turned up many times. V and J are TRBV7-2 and TRBJ1-5; D unresolved. This CDR3 contains 14 residues. The germline V gene has CDR1 SGHTA and CDR2 FQGNSA. Trimming stripped 0 bases from V and 3 bases from J, with 6 bases between. In DNA, the CDR3 is TGTGCCAGCAGCTTAGCGCAAGACAATCAGCCCCAGCATTTT. This encodes CASSLAQDNQPQHF.

This clonotype has ten or more counts. This chain joins TRBV28 and TRBJ1-1, with D tentatively TRBD1 (6 bases). The CDR3 is 15 residues long. CDR1 MDHEN and CDR2 SYDVKM come from the germline V gene. The V gene lost 8 bases and the J gene lost 1 base, with 17 bases spanning the gap. The CDR3 DNA is TGTGCCAGCCGAACACTAAAACAGGGGAACACTGAAGCTTTCTTT. Protein: CASRTLKQGNTEAFF.

This clonotype came up many times. This chain connects TRBV6-1 to TRBJ1-2; 9 bases are shared with TRBD1. Looked up from germline, CDR1 is MNHNS and CDR2 is SASEGT. V shed 6 bases and J 1 base; nucleotides not matched to a gene: 3. The CDR3 is 14 residues long. CDR3 nucleotides: TGTGCCAGCAGCGGGACAGGGCTTAACTATGGCTACACCTTC. Translated: CASSGTGLNYGYTF.

This clonotype has ten or more counts. This chain connects TRBV18 to TRBJ2-5; 8 bases map to TRBD1. Germline values: CDR1 KGHSH, CDR2 LQKENI. Trimming at V came to 2 bases and at J to 5 bases, leaving 7 bases not matched to a gene. The CDR3 is made up of 15 amino acids. Here the CDR3 reads CASSPEGQVGETQYF. The CDR3 region has the DNA TGTGCCAGCTCACCAGAGGGACAGGTGGGCGAGACCCAGTACTTC.

Many counts were recorded for this clonotype. The chain is built from TRBV7-2 and TRBJ2-1; 7 positions agree with TRBD2. Germline V gene lookup returns CDR1 SGHTA and CDR2 FQGNSA. Trimming removed 1 base from V and 1 base from J; junction bases left unmatched: 4. The CDR3 has 16 amino acids. Written as DNA, the CDR3 is TGTGCCAGCAGCTTAGTGGCCGGGGGGTCCTACAATGAGCAGTTCTTC. It translates to CASSLVAGGSYNEQFF.

There are many counts of this clonotype. The CDR3 coding sequence is TGTGCCAGCAGCCAAGGGGTATTGCCCCGGGAGACCCAGTACTTC. Translated: CASSQGVLPRETQYF. V and J are TRBV14 and TRBJ2-5; D is unresolved. The V and J ends lost 1 base and 5 bases respectively, with 14 bases between them. Germline CDR1 reads SGHDN; CDR2 reads FVKESK. The CDR3 totals 15 residues.

A remark on this clonotype: A junction end diverges from the germline sequence, so it may reflect a read error. The V gene is TRBV11-3, the J gene TRBJ1-6; D not certain. CDR1 SGHNT and CDR2 YENEEA come from the germline V gene. There are 13 residues in the CDR3. The CDR3 sequence is CASRHSSNSPLHF. The DNA for the CDR3 is TGTGCCAGTCGCCATTCCTCTAATTCACCCCTCCACTTT.

The rearrangement joins TRBV5-1 to TRBJ1-4; D unclear. Germline V gives CDR1 SGHRS, CDR2 YFSETQ. V lost 5 bases, J lost 0 bases, and 11 bases lay in between. The CDR3 length is 15 residues. The CDR3 is CASSLRPATNEKLFF. As DNA, the CDR3 is TGCGCCAGCAGTTTGAGACCTGCAACTAATGAAAAACTGTTTTTT.

This clonotype was picked up many times. The chain joins TRBV28 to TRBJ2-7, with 9 positions matching TRBD1. The V and J ends lost 6 bases and 4 bases, in that order; junction bases with no gene match: 10. CDR3 length: 15 amino acids. The germline gives CDR1 MDHEN, CDR2 SYDVKM. CDR3 residues: CASSPPRDRVYEQYF. CDR3 DNA: TGTGCCAGCAGCCCCCCCCGGGACAGGGTTTACGAGCAGTACTTC.